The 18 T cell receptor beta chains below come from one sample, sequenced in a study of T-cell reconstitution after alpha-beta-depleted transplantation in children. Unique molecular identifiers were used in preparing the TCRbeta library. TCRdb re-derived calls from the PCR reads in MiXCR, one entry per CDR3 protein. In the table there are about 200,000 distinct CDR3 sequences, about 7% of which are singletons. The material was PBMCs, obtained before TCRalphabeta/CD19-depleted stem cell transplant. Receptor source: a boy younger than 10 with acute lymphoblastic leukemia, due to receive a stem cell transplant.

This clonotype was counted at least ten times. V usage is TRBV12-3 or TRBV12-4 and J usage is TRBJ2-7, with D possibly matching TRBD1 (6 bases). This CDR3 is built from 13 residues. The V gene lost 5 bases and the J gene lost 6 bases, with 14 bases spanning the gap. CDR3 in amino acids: CASSPRGQGEQYF. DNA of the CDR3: TGTGCCAGCAGTCCCAGGGGACAAGGCGAGCAGTACTTC.

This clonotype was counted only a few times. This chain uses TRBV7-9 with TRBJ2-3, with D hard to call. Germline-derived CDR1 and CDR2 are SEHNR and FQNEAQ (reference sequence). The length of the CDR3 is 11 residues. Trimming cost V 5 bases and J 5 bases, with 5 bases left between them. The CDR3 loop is CASSAQDTQYF. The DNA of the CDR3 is TGTGCCAGCAGCGCACAAGATACGCAGTATTTT.

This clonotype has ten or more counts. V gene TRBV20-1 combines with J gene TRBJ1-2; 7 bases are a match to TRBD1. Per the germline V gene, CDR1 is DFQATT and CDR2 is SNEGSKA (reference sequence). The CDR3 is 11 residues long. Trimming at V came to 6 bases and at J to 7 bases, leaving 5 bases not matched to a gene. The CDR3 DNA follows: TGCAGTGCGCTACAGGGGTTTGGCTACACCTTC. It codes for CSALQGFGYTF.

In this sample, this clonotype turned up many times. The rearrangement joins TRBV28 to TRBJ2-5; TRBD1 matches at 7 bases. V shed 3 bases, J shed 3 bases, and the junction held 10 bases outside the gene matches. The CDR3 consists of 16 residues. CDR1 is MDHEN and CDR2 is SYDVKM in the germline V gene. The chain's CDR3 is CASSFTFGQEEETQYF. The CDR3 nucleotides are TGTGCCAGCAGTTTCACGTTTGGACAGGAGGAAGAGACCCAGTACTTC.

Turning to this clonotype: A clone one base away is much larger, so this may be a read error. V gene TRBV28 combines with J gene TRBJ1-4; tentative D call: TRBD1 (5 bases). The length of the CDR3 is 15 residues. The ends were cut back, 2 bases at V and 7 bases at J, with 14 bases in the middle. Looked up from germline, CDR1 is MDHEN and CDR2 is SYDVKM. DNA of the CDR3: TGTGCCAGCAGTTTACGGGGGGATCTAATTGAAAAACTGTTTTTT. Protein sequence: CASSLRGDLIEKLFF.

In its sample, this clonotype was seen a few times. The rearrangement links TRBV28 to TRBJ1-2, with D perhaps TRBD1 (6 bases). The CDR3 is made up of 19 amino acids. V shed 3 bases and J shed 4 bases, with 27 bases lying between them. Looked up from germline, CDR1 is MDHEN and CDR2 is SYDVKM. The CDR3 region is CASSFSGIKGGGGLYGYTF. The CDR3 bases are TGTGCCAGCAGTTTTTCGGGGATTAAGGGGGGCGGGGGCCTCTATGGCTACACCTTC.

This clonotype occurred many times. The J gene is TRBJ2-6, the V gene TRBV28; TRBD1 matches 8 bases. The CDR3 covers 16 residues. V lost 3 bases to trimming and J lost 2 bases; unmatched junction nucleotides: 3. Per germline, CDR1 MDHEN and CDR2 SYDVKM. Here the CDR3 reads CASSFSGGAGANVLTF. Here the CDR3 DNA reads TGTGCCAGCAGTTTTTCAGGGGGCGCTGGGGCCAACGTCCTGACTTTC. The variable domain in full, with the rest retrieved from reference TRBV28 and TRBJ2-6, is DVKVTQSSRYLVKRTGEKVFLECVQDMDHENMFWYRQDPGLGLRLIYFSYDVKMKEKGDIPEGYSVSREKKERFSLILESASTNQTSMYLCASSFSGGAGANVLTFGAGSRLTVL.

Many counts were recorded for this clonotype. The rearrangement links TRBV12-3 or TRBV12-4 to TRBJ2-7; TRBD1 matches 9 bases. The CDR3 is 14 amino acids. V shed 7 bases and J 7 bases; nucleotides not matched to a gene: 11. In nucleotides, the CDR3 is TGTGCCAGCACGCCGGGACAGGGTGTGGGGGAGCAGTACTTC. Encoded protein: CASTPGQGVGEQYF.

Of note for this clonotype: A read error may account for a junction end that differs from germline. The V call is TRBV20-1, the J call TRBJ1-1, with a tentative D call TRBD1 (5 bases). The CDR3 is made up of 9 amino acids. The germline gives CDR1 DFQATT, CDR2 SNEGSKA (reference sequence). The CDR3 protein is CSAAGRGGF. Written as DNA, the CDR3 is TGCAGTGCAGCAGGGCGCGGGGGCTTT.

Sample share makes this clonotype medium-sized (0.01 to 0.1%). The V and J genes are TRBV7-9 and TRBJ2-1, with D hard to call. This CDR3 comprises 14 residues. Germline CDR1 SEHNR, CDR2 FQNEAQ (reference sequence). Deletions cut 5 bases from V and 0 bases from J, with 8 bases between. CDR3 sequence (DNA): TGTGCCAGCAGCCTGGGTAGCTCCTACAATGAGCAGTTCTTC. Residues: CASSLGSSYNEQFF.

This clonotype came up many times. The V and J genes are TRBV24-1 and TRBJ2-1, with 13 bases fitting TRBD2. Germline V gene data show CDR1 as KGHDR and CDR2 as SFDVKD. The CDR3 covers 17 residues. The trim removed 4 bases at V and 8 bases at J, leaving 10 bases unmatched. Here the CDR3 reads CATSDPRTSGGVYEQFF. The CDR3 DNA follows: TGTGCCACCAGTGACCCCCGTACTAGCGGGGGGGTCTATGAGCAGTTCTTC.

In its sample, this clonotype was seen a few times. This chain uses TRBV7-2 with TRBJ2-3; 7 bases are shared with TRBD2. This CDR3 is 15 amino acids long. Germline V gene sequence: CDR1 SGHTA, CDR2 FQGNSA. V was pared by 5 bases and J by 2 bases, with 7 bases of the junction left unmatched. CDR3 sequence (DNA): TGTGCCAGCAGCCGGGACTACCGGTACACAGATACGCAGTATTTT. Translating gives CASSRDYRYTDTQYF.

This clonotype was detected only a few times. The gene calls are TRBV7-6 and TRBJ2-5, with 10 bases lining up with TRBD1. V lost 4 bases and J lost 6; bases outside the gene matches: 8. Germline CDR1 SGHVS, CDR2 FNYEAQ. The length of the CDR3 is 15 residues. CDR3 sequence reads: CASSSPGQGLKTQYF. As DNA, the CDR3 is TGTGCCAGCAGCTCCCCGGGACAGGGGTTGAAGACCCAGTACTTC. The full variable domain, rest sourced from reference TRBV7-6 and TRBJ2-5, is GAGVSQSPRYKVTKRGQDVALRCDPISGHVSLYWYRQALGQGPEFLTYFNYEAQQDKSGLPNDRFSAERPEGSISTLTIQRTEQRDSAMYRCASSSPGQGLKTQYFGPGTRLLVL.

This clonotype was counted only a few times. CDR3: CASSFRRQTNTGELFF. The DNA for the CDR3 is TGTGCCAGCAGCTTTCGGAGACAAACTAACACCGGGGAGCTGTTTTTT. The J gene is TRBJ2-2, the V gene TRBV11-1; D gene uncertain. The CDR3 contains 16 residues. Trimming took off 3 bases at V and 2 bases at J, with 13 bases between the two ends. CDR1 and CDR2 from the germline V gene are SGHAT and FQDESV (reference sequence).

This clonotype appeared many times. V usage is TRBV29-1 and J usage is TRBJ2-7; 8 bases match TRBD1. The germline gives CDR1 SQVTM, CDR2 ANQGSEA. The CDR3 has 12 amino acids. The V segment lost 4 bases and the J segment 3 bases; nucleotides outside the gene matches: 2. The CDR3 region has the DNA TGCAGCGTTGGCGGACAGGGCTACGAGCAGTACTTC. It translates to CSVGGQGYEQYF.

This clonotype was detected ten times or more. The CDR3 DNA is TGCGCCAGCAGCTTGGCCGCAGCCCCGCTGATCTACAATGAGCAGTTCTTC. This gives the protein CASSLAAAPLIYNEQFF. The rearrangement links TRBV5-1 to TRBJ2-1, with no clear D. CDR1 SGHRS and CDR2 YFSETQ come from the germline V gene. This CDR3 region has 17 residues. The V and J ends lost 0 bases and 3 bases respectively, with 16 bases between them.

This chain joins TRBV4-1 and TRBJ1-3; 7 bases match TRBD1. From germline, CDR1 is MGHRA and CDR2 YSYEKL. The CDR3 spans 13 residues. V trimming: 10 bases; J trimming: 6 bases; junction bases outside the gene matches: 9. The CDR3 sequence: CAKISGGQNTIYF. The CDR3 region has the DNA TGCGCCAAGATTTCAGGGGGACAAAACACCATATATTTT.

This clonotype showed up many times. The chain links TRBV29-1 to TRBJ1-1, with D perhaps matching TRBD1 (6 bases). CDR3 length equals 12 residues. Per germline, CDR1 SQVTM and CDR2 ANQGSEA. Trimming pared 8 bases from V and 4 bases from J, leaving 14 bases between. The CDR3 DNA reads TGCAGCTCTAAATCAGGGGCCACTGAAGCTTTCTTT. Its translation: CSSKSGATEAFF.